Reported below is one T cell receptor beta chain. Its antigen is undetermined. Chemo-refractory metastatic non-small-cell lung cancer patients were treated with focal radiation plus CTLA-4 blockade with ipilimumab. This entry belongs to a study of radiotherapy plus CTLA-4 blockade in lung cancer. Study-level information: For 15% to 20% of patients, objective responses occurred, and roughly 31% had disease control. Study-wide points: The best prediction of response reportedly came from early blood T cell clone dynamics, with interferon-beta. TCR clones originating in tumors grew in number in blood after radiotherapy plus ipilimumab.

The assay was immunoSEQ multiplex PCR, and TCRdb's table has in-frame clones only and misses some. The sample yields about 87,000 clones, around 87% seen once. The CDR3 consists of 14 residues. The germline V and J ends were trimmed by 2 bases and 5 bases, with 10 bases remaining between them. Germline values: CDR1 SGHNT, CDR2 YENEEA. This receptor was taken from a human donor with non-small cell lung cancer that progressed on radiotherapy plus ipilimumab. The rearrangement links TRBV11-3 to TRBJ2-1, with D hard to call. Sequences were derived from peripheral blood, sampled from a patient treated with radiotherapy plus ipilimumab. The CDR3 protein is CASSLKGFDNEQFF. The CDR3 DNA is TGTGCCAGCAGCTTAAAAGGGTTTGACAATGAGCAGTTCTTC.